Each of the 17 T cell receptor beta chains below was sequenced from the same sample in a study of shared T cell receptors in the human thymus. Some clones are missing from TCRdb's copy, which holds only in-frame ones; the method was immunoSEQ multiplex PCR. The sample has hundreds of thousands of clones, around 87% seen once; the top ten hold just under 0.0095%. The data were also submitted as part of a second study, on human thymus T cells.

Sequencing input: thymocytes. All receptors come from a boy younger than two with a congenital heart defect.

The rearrangement joins TRBV9 to TRBJ2-7; 12 bases are a match to TRBD2. The junction had 9 bases not matched to a gene; V was cut back by 3 bases and J by 5 bases. The germline V gene encodes CDR1 SGDLS and CDR2 YYNGEE. The CDR3 has 16 amino acids. In DNA, the CDR3 is TGTGCCAGCAGCGCCGGCCGACTAGCGGGAGCCAACGAGCAGTACTTC. Translating gives CASSAGRLAGANEQYF.

This chain uses TRBV2 with TRBJ1-4; 8 nucleotides match TRBD1. With 0 bases clipped from V and 6 bases from J, the junction kept 15 bases outside the gene matches. The CDR3 covers 19 residues. Germline values: CDR1 SNHLY, CDR2 FYNNEI. The DNA for the CDR3 is TGTGCCAGCAGTGAAGCGGGACAGGAGGCCGAGGGGAATGATGAAAAACTGTTTTTT. Residues: CASSEAGQEAEGNDEKLFF.

The chain couples TRBV6-5 to TRBJ1-5; D is unclear. V was pared by 0 bases and J by 3 bases, with 9 bases between. This CDR3 contains 15 residues. Germline loops: CDR1 MNHEY, CDR2 SVGAGI. The CDR3 reads CASSYSSRYNQPQHF. The CDR3 DNA sequence: TGTGCCAGCAGTTACTCGAGCAGGTACAATCAGCCCCAGCATTTT.

As regards this clone: An end of the junction does not agree with germline; a read error may underlie this. The chain employs TRBV29-1 and TRBJ1-3; TRBD1 matches 8 bases. The CDR3 length is 15 residues. In germline, CDR1 is SQVTM, CDR2 ANQGSEA. The CDR3 DNA sequence: TGCAGCGTTCAAGACAGGGGTTCCTCTGGAAACACCATATATTTT. It translates to CSVQDRGSSGNTIYF.

The V call is TRBV2, the J call TRBJ2-5; D is unclear. V lost 6 bases to trimming and J lost 4 bases, with 9 bases between them. CDR1 and CDR2 from the germline V gene are SNHLY and FYNNEI. This CDR3 region has 12 residues. The CDR3 sequence: CASRIAGETQYF. For the CDR3, the DNA is TGTGCCAGCAGAATAGCCGGAGAGACCCAGTACTTC. Drawing the rest from reference TRBV2 and TRBJ2-5, the complete variable domain is EPEVTQTPSHQVTQMGQEVILRCVPISNHLYFYWYRQILGQKVEFLVSFYNNEISEKSEIFDDQFSVERPDGSNFTLKIRSTKLEDSAMYFCASRIAGETQYFGPGTRLLVL.

The chain recombines TRBV27 with TRBJ1-2; D might be TRBD1 (5 bases). Trimming stripped 1 base from V and 3 bases from J, with 12 bases between. The CDR3 is 15 amino acids. Germline V gene lookup returns CDR1 MNHEY and CDR2 SMNVEV (reference sequence). CDR3 in amino acids: CASSLFPGLDYGYTF. CDR3 in DNA: TGTGCCAGCAGTTTATTTCCAGGGTTAGACTATGGCTACACCTTC.

This clone was seen a single time. The V call is TRBV9, the J call TRBJ1-3, with unresolved D. Trimming cost V 0 bases and J 1 base, with 14 bases left between them. This CDR3 has 17 residues. The germline V gene has CDR1 SGDLS and CDR2 YYNGEE. The DNA of the CDR3 is TGTGCCAGCAGCGTAGGAACCCGGGGTTTATCTGGAAACACCATATATTTT. This translates into CASSVGTRGLSGNTIYF.

This clone was detected once. This chain connects TRBV4-2 to TRBJ2-6; TRBD2 matches at 9 bases. This CDR3 region has 20 residues. CDR1 and CDR2 (germline): LGHNA, YNFKEQ. Trimming at V came to 5 bases and at J to 2 bases, leaving 16 bases not matched to a gene. Written as DNA, the CDR3 is TGTGCCAGCAGCGAAGCTGTCGGTAGCGGGAGACCCGCTGGGGCCAACGTCCTGACTTTC. This translates into CASSEAVGSGRPAGANVLTF.

The chain uses TRBV9 and TRBJ2-1; 10 bases line up with TRBD2. The trim removed 0 bases at V and 6 bases at J, leaving 3 bases unmatched. Looked up from germline, CDR1 is SGDLS and CDR2 is YYNGEE. The CDR3 is 15 amino acids. The CDR3 region has the DNA TGTGCCAGCAGCGTAGGAGCGGGGGGGCGCAATGAGCAGTTCTTC. It is translated as CASSVGAGGRNEQFF.

The V gene is TRBV30, the J gene TRBJ1-1, with no clear D. The V end lost 0 bases, the J end lost 2 bases, and 16 bases lay between the germline ends. Germline CDR1 is GTSNPN and CDR2 is SVGIG (reference sequence). This CDR3 comprises 16 residues. The chain's CDR3 is CAWSVSRTEANTEAFF. The CDR3 DNA sequence: TGTGCCTGGAGTGTTTCTCGGACGGAGGCAAACACTGAAGCTTTCTTT.

J is TRBJ1-6 and V is TRBV28; D remains unclear. Per the germline V gene, CDR1 is MDHEN and CDR2 is SYDVKM. Deletions cut 2 bases from V and 4 bases from J, with 6 bases between. The CDR3 runs to 14 residues. The chain's CDR3 is CASSLPFYNSPLHF. CDR3 coding DNA: TGTGCCAGCAGTTTACCTTTTTATAATTCACCCCTCCACTTT.

The chain joins TRBV5-1 to TRBJ2-5, with 12 bases matching TRBD2. The CDR3 runs 17 residues. The germline gives CDR1 SGHRS, CDR2 YFSETQ. The V and J ends lost 4 bases and 1 base, in that order; junction bases with no gene match: 8. The CDR3 nucleotides read TGCGCCAGCAGCAGAGGGCTAGCGGGGGGGCTCCAAGAGACCCAGTACTTC. This codes for CASSRGLAGGLQETQYF. Using reference TRBV5-1 and TRBJ2-5 for the parts outside the CDR3, the full variable domain is KAGVTQTPRYLIKTRGQQVTLSCSPISGHRSVSWYQQTPGQGLQFLFEYFSETQRNKGNFPGRFSGRQFSNSRSEMNVSTLELGDSALYLCASSRGLAGGLQETQYFGPGTRLLVL.

Here the CDR3 reads CASSQAWSSYNSPLHF. The CDR3 DNA is TGTGCCAGCAGCCAAGCTTGGAGCTCCTATAATTCACCCCTCCACTTT. V gene TRBV14 combines with J gene TRBJ1-6, with D hard to call. CDR1 and CDR2 from the germline V gene are SGHDN and FVKESK. V was trimmed by 1 base and J by 0 bases, leaving 7 bases between them. This CDR3 region has 16 residues.

Remarks on this clone: The junction departs from the called germline gene at one end, perhaps through a read error. V gene TRBV7-9 combines with J gene TRBJ2-2, with 9 bases matching TRBD2. CDR3 length: 17 residues. Looked up from germline, CDR1 is SEHNR and CDR2 is FQNEAQ (reference sequence). The CDR3 nucleotides read TGCGGACTGGGGTTTAGCGGGAGTAATACGAACACCGGGGAGCTGTTTTTT. Its protein product is CGLGFSGSNTNTGELFF.

The chain combines TRBV7-2 with TRBJ2-7, with 7 bases fitting TRBD1. This CDR3 is 15 amino acids long. Per germline, CDR1 SGHTA and CDR2 FQGNSA. V lost 3 bases, J lost 5 bases, and 10 bases stayed unmatched. This CDR3 reads CASSLQGVTYDEQYF. DNA of the CDR3: TGTGCCAGCAGCTTGCAGGGGGTGACGTATGACGAGCAGTACTTC.

V gene TRBV19 combines with J gene TRBJ2-7, with unresolved D. CDR3 size: 17 residues. The V and J ends lost 3 bases and 3 bases respectively, with 21 bases between them. CDR1 LNHDA and CDR2 SQIVND come from the germline V gene (reference sequence). The CDR3 is CASSMGERYAENYEQYF. In DNA form, the CDR3 reads TGTGCCAGTAGTATGGGTGAAAGGTACGCGGAAAACTACGAGCAGTACTTC.

V and J are TRBV9 and TRBJ2-5, with 8 bases matching TRBD2. V shed 3 bases, J shed 0 bases, and the junction held 13 bases outside the gene matches. CDR1 is SGDLS, CDR2 YYNGEE, per germline. The CDR3 runs to 18 residues. The DNA of the CDR3 is TGTGCCAGCAGCGAAATTGCATCTGGCGGGAGGTACCAAGAGACCCAGTACTTC. Protein sequence: CASSEIASGGRYQETQYF.